The rows below give T cell receptor beta chains drawn from one sample of a study of control samples from healthy donors and cancer patients. The table came from immunoSEQ multiplex PCR; TCRdb's copy has only in-frame clones and leaves some out. The top ten clones hold 1% to 1.4% of a sample with some 120,000 clones, 80% to 90% of them seen once. What was sequenced was PBMCs. These TCRs come from a woman in her fifties or sixties with colorectal cancer. Both conserved end residues are part of each CDR3. A D gene is named only where the DNA matches it firmly. Where a row states a size, it is once, few, many or the class of an expanded clone; other rows omit it.

>TRBJ2-7|TRBD2|TRBV27|.
CATGTSGSYSYEQYF
TGTGCCACCGGGACTAGCGGGAGTTACTCCTACGAGCAGTACTTC
>TRBJ2-6|TRBD1|TRBV9|.
CASGGSPGQGSGANVLTF
TGTGCCAGCGGGGGGTCCCCGGGACAGGGGTCTGGGGCCAACGTCCTGACTTTC
>TRBJ2-1|TRBD2|TRBV27|once
CASAPRLAGVPSYNEQFF
TGTGCCAGCGCACCGCGACTAGCGGGAGTCCCCAGCTACAATGAGCAGTTCTTC
>TRBJ1-1|.|TRBV12-3/TRBV12-4|.
CASSPTGRSAFF
TGTGCCAGCAGTCCTACAGGGAGGTCGGCTTTCTTT
>TRBJ1-1|TRBD1|TRBV18|.
CASSPSDRSNTEAFF
TGTGCCAGCTCACCCTCGGACAGGTCGAACACTGAAGCTTTCTTT
>TRBJ2-5|TRBD2|TRBV28|once
CASSLSLAGSTETQYF
TGTGCCAGCAGTTTATCTCTAGCGGGGTCAACCGAGACCCAGTACTTC
>TRBJ1-5|.|TRBV19|.
CASSIFWGYQPQHF
TGTGCCAGTAGTATCTTTTGGGGGTATCAGCCCCAGCATTTT
>TRBJ2-3|.|TRBV5-1|once
CASGTDNPGATQYF
TGCGCCAGCGGGACGGACAACCCGGGTGCTACGCAGTATTTT
>TRBJ2-5|.|TRBV28|.
CASSFEGWTQETQYF
TGTGCCAGCAGTTTCGAGGGGTGGACCCAAGAGACCCAGTACTTC
>TRBJ1-5|.|TRBV11-2|.
CASSWPRGTSNQPQHF
TGTGCCAGCAGCTGGCCTCGGGGTACAAGCAATCAGCCCCAGCATTTT
>TRBJ2-2|TRBD2|TRBV7-8|once
CASSLYRSLSGRSNTGELFF
TGTGCCAGCAGCTTATACCGCTCGTTGAGCGGGAGGTCGAACACCGGGGAGCTGTTTTTT
>TRBJ2-5|TRBD1|TRBV9|.
CASSVSGGRETQYF
TGTGCCAGCAGCGTATCAGGGGGTAGGGAGACCCAGTACTTC
>TRBJ2-1|.|TRBV9|.
CASSVDGSPYNEQFF
TGTGCCAGCAGCGTAGACGGGAGTCCCTACAATGAGCAGTTCTTC
>TRBJ1-4|.|TRBV7-8|.
CASSSWGVTDNEKLFF
TGTGCCAGCAGCTCCTGGGGGGTCACGGATAATGAAAAACTGTTTTTT
>TRBJ2-6|.|TRBV5-4|.
CASSVGDSGANVLTF
TGTGCCAGCAGCGTGGGGGACTCTGGGGCCAACGTCCTGACTTTC
>TRBJ2-1|.|TRBV29-1|.
CSVEGSREQFF
TGCAGCGTTGAAGGGAGTCGTGAGCAGTTCTTC
>TRBJ2-2|.|TRBV10-1|.
CARSEGGRGGELFF
TGCGCCCGCAGTGAGGGCGGGCGAGGCGGGGAGCTGTTTTTT
>TRBJ1-2|TRBD1|TRBV11-2|once
CASSLDPGQGGGYTF
TGTGCCAGCAGCTTAGACCCCGGACAGGGCGGGGGCTACACCTTC
>TRBJ2-6|.|TRBV25-1|.
CASSGVPSGANVLTF
TGTGCCAGCAGTGGGGTGCCCTCTGGGGCCAACGTCCTGACTTTC
>TRBJ1-2|.|TRBV6-1|.
CASSEAGFGGSNYGYTF
TGTGCCAGCAGTGAAGCGGGTTTTGGGGGGTCTAACTATGGCTACACCTTC
>TRBJ2-7|TRBD1|TRBV2|.
CASSKQGQTRGEQYF
TGTGCCAGCAGTAAACAGGGACAGACGAGGGGGGAGCAGTACTTC
>TRBJ2-7|.|TRBV7-3|.
CASSLITGAEQYF
TGTGCCAGCAGCTTAATAACCGGGGCTGAGCAGTACTTC
>TRBJ2-1|TRBD2|TRBV27|.
CASSLGTSGNEQFF
TGTGCCAGCAGTTTAGGGACTAGCGGCAATGAGCAGTTCTTC
>TRBJ1-6|TRBD1|TRBV6-5|.
CASRSFLQGNSPLHF
TGTGCCAGCAGGTCATTCCTACAGGGGAATTCACCCCTCCACTTT
>TRBJ1-4|.|TRBV6-1|.
CASSELRGVEKLFF
TGTGCCAGCAGTGAACTGCGGGGCGTTGAAAAACTGTTTTTT
>TRBJ1-5|TRBD1|TRBV27|.
CASSLGQSNQPQHF
TGTGCCAGCAGTTTGGGACAGAGCAATCAGCCCCAGCATTTT
>TRBJ2-5|.|TRBV11-2|.
CASSQIAETQYF
TGTGCCAGCAGCCAGATCGCAGAGACCCAGTACTTC
>TRBJ1-1|.|TRBV28|.
CASRPPGGGTMNTEAFF
TGTGCCAGCAGACCGCCGGGAGGGGGGACGATGAACACTGAAGCTTTCTTT
>TRBJ2-5|.|TRBV7-3|.
CASSPGHMGETQYF
TGTGCCAGCAGTCCGGGACATATGGGGGAGACCCAGTACTTC
>TRBJ1-2|.|TRBV6-1|.
CASSEPPTKGYTF
TGTGCCAGCAGTGAGCCCCCAACGAAAGGCTACACCTTC
>TRBJ1-4|.|TRBV2|.
CATKESGGEKLFF
TGTGCCACCAAGGAGTCAGGCGGTGAAAAACTGTTTTTT
>TRBJ2-3|TRBD1|TRBV28|.
CASRDRGTDTQYF
TGTGCCAGCAGGGACAGGGGTACAGATACGCAGTATTTT
>TRBJ2-7|.|TRBV2|.
CASSPASLTRLYEQYF
TGTGCCAGCAGTCCAGCGTCCCTGACTAGGTTATACGAGCAGTACTTC
>TRBJ2-7|.|TRBV5-1|.
CASSLKQGPYEQYF
TGCGCCAGCAGCTTGAAGCAAGGACCCTACGAGCAGTACTTC
>TRBJ1-1|TRBD1|TRBV2|.
CASRVEGAPGTEAFF
TGTGCCAGCAGAGTTGAGGGGGCGCCGGGCACTGAAGCTTTCTTT
>TRBJ1-1|TRBD1|TRBV5-1|.
CASSAWTGNTEAFF
TGCGCCAGCAGCGCATGGACAGGGAACACTGAAGCTTTCTTT
>TRBJ1-5|TRBD1|TRBV28|.
CASSSGQARVSNQPQHF
TGTGCCAGCAGTTCAGGACAGGCCAGAGTAAGCAATCAGCCCCAGCATTTT
>TRBJ2-1|.|TRBV19|.
CASSIRVSEQFF
TGTGCCAGTAGTATAAGGGTTTCTGAGCAGTTCTTC
>TRBJ2-1|TRBD2|TRBV4-1|.
CASRLTAGLAGVHEQFF
TGCGCCAGCAGGCTCACTGCGGGCTTAGCGGGAGTTCATGAGCAGTTCTTC
>TRBJ2-7|.|TRBV3-1/TRBV3-2|.
CASSLRRDSYEQYF
TGTGCCAGCAGCCTCAGGAGGGATTCTTACGAGCAGTACTTC
>TRBJ2-6|.|TRBV14|.
CASSQDIGTRTGANVLTF
TGTGCCAGCAGCCAAGATATAGGGACAAGGACTGGGGCCAACGTCCTGACTTTC
>TRBJ1-5|.|TRBV30|.
CAWSVPLTGGNQPQHF
TGTGCCTGGAGTGTACCCCTGACGGGGGGCAATCAGCCCCAGCATTTT
>TRBJ1-4|.|TRBV11-2|.
CASSFLFGVTNEKLFF
TGTGCCAGCAGCTTCCTCTTCGGGGTAACTAATGAAAAACTGTTTTTT
>TRBJ2-7|TRBD2|TRBV27|.
CASTTLLGGGAAYEQYF
TGTGCCAGCACCACCCTCCTCGGCGGGGGGGCCGCCTACGAGCAGTACTTC
>TRBJ2-2|.|TRBV3-1/TRBV3-2|.
CASSQDLVTGELFF
TGTGCCAGCAGCCAAGATCTCGTAACCGGGGAGCTGTTTTTT
>TRBJ2-5|.|TRBV7-3|.
CASSPGQSRETQYF
TGTGCCAGCAGCCCCGGACAGTCTCGGGAGACCCAGTACTTC
>TRBJ2-1|.|TRBV5-1|.
CASSLVGAVYNEQFF
TGCGCCAGCAGCTTGGTAGGGGCAGTGTACAATGAGCAGTTCTTC
>TRBJ1-1|TRBD1|TRBV5-1|.
CASSRGRHPGQGPNTEAFF
TGCGCCAGCAGCCGCGGCAGGCACCCGGGACAGGGCCCGAACACTGAAGCTTTCTTT